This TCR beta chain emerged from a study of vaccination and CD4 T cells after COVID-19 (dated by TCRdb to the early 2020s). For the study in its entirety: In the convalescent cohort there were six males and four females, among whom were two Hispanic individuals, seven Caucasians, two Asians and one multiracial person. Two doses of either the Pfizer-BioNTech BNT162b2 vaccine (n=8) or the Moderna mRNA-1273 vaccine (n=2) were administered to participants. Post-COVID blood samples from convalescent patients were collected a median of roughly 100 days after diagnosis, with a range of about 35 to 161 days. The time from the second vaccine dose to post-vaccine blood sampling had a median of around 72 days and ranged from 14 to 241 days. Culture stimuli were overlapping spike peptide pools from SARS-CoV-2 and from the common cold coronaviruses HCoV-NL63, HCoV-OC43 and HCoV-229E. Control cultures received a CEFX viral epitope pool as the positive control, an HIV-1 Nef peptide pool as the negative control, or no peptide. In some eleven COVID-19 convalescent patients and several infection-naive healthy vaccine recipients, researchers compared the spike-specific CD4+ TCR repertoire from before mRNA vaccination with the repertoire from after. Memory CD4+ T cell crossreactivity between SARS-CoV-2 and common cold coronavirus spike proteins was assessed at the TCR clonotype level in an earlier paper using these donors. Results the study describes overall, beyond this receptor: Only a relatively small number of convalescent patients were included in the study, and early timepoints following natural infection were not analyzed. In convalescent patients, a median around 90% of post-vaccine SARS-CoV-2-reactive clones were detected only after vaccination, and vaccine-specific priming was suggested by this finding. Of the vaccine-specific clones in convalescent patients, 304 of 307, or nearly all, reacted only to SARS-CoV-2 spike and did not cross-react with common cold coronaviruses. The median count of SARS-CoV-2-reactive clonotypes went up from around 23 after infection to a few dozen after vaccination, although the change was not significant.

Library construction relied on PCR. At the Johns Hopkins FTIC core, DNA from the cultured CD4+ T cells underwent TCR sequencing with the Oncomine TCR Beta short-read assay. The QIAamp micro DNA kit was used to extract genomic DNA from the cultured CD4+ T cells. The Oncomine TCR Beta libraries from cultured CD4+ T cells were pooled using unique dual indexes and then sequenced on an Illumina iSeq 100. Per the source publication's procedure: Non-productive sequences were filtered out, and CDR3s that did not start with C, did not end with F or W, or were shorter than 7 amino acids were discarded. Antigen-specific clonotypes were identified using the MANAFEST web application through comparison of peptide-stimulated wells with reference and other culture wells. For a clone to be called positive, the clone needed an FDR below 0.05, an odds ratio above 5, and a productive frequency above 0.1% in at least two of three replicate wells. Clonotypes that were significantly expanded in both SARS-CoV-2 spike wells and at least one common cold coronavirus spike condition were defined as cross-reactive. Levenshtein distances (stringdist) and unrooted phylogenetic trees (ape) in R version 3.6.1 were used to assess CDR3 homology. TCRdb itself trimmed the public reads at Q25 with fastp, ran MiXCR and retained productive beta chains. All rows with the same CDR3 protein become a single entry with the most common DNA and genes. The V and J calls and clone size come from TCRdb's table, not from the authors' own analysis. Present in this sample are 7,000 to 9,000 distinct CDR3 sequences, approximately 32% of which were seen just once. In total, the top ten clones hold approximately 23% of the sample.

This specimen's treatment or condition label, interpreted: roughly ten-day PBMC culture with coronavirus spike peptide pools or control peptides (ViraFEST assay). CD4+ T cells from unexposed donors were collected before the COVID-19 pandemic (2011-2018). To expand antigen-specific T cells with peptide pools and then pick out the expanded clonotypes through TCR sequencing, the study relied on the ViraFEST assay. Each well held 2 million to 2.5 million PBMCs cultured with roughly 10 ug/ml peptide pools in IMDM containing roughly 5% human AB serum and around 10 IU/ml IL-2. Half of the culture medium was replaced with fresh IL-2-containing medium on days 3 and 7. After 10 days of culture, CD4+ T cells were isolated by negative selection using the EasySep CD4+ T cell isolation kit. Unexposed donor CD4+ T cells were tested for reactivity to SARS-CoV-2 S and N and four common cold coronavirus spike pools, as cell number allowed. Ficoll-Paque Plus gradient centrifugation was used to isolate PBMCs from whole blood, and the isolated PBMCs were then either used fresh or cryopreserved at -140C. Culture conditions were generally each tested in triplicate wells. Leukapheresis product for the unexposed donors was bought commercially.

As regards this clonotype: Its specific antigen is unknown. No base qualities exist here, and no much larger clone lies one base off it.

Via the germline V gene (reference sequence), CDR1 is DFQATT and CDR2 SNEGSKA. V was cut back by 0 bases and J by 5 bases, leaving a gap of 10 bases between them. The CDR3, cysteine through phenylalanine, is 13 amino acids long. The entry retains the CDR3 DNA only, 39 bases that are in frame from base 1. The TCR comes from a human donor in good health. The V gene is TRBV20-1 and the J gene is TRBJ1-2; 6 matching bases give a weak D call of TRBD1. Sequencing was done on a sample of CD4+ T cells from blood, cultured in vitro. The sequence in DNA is TGCAGTGCTAGAGATCACACAGGGTATGGCTACACCTTC. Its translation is CSARDHTGYGYTF.